One and the same sample provided the 21 T cell receptor beta chains below, sequenced in a study of cytomegalovirus exposure and HLA in healthy donors. Primers included in the PCR were 60 Vbeta and 13 Jbeta primers. Only in-frame clones appear in the TCRdb table, and some are missing; sequencing was by immunoSEQ multiplex PCR. The table has approximately 180,000 clones, around four fifths seen once. Material: PBMCs. These receptors were obtained from a woman aged 40 to 55 in good health and CMV-seronegative.

This clone came up a few times. The V and J genes are TRBV30 and TRBJ1-2; D not certain. Germline V gene sequence: CDR1 GTSNPN, CDR2 SVGIG (reference sequence). Trimming pared 1 base from V and 3 bases from J, leaving 9 bases between. The CDR3 has 13 amino acids. The CDR3 nucleotides are TGTGCCTGGAGTGAGGGAGGGCACTATGGCTACACCTTC. This sequence encodes CAWSEGGHYGYTF. Filled out from reference TRBV30 and TRBJ1-2, the complete variable domain reads SQTIHQWPATLVQPVGSPLSLECTVEGTSNPNLYWYRQAAGRGLQLLFYSVGIGQISSEVPQNLSASRPQDRQFILSSKKLLLSDSGFYLCAWSEGGHYGYTFGSGTRLTVV.

The gene calls are TRBV7-3 and TRBJ2-1; the D gene is possibly TRBD1 (6 bases). In germline, CDR1 is SGHTA, CDR2 FQGTGA. V was shortened by 2 bases and J by 2 bases, with 10 bases between the two germline ends. The CDR3 consists of 15 residues. DNA of the CDR3: TGTGCCAGCAGCTTAGGACAGACTACCTACAATGAGCAGTTCTTC. Its protein is CASSLGQTTYNEQFF.

The V gene is TRBV6-6, the J gene TRBJ2-1, with D hard to call. Germline V gene sequence: CDR1 MNHNY, CDR2 SVGAGI (reference sequence). Trimming left V 5 bases short and J 7 bases short, with 6 bases between. The CDR3 extends over 11 amino acids. CDR3 region: CASSPLNEQFF. DNA for the CDR3: TGTGCCAGCAGTCCGTTAAATGAGCAGTTCTTC.

Comments on this clone: One end of the junction varies from germline; a read error may be responsible. The V call is TRBV7-9, the J call TRBJ1-2; TRBD1 is a possible D gene (5 bases). Germline values: CDR1 SEHNR, CDR2 FQNEAQ (reference sequence). This CDR3 has 14 amino acids. For the CDR3, the DNA is TGTTCCAGCAGCTTAGCGGTGGGGACTTGGGACTACACCTTC. This gives the protein CSSSLAVGTWDYTF.

The chain is built from TRBV2 and TRBJ1-4, with D possibly TRBD1 on 6 matching bases. The CDR3 loop spans 13 amino acids. V gave up 7 bases and J gave up 2 bases, with 8 bases separating them. The germline V gene has CDR1 SNHLY and CDR2 FYNNEI. CDR3 nucleotides: TGTGCCAGCAAGAGGGGGACTAATGAAAAACTGTTTTTT. Protein product: CASKRGTNEKLFF.

The chain is built from TRBV18 and TRBJ2-3; tentative D call: TRBD2 (5 bases). Trimming pared 2 bases from V and 0 bases from J, leaving 9 bases between. This CDR3 has 15 residues. Germline CDR1 KGHSH, CDR2 LQKENI. The chain's CDR3 is CASSPAGRSTDTQYF. CDR3 bases: TGTGCCAGCTCACCAGCGGGCCGTAGCACAGATACGCAGTATTTT. Full variable domain (remainder filled in from reference TRBV18 and TRBJ2-3): NAGVMQNPRHLVRRRGQEARLRCSPMKGHSHVYWYRQLPEEGLKFMVYLQKENIIDESGMPKERFSAEFPKEGPSILRIQQVVRGDSAAYFCASSPAGRSTDTQYFGPGTRLTVL.

The V and J genes are TRBV4-3 and TRBJ1-5; TRBD1 is a possible D gene (6 bases). There are 15 residues in the CDR3. CDR1 and CDR2 (germline): LGHNA, YSLEER. V lost 3 bases and J lost 5, with 14 bases in between. The CDR3 sequence is CASSQGGAGDQPQHF. The DNA for the CDR3 is TGCGCCAGCAGCCAGGGGGGGGCGGGGGATCAGCCCCAGCATTTT.

There are a few counts of this clone. The J gene is TRBJ2-2, the V gene TRBV6-4; 11 positions agree with TRBD2. Germline V gene data show CDR1 as MRHNA and CDR2 as SNTAGT. This CDR3 region has 16 residues. With 6 bases clipped from V and 3 bases from J, the junction kept 6 bases outside the gene matches. CDR3 loop: CASSELAGEDTGELFF. The CDR3 nucleotides are TGTGCCAGCAGCGAACTAGCGGGAGAGGACACCGGGGAGCTGTTTTTT.

The chain combines TRBV7-2 with TRBJ2-1; 11 nucleotides match TRBD2. There are 15 residues in the CDR3. Trimming removed 4 bases from V and 8 bases from J; junction bases left unmatched: 7. The germline CDR1 and CDR2 sequences are SGHTA and FQGNSA. The CDR3 nucleotides are TGTGCCAGCAGCTCCGGACTAGCGGGCGGCCATGAGCAGTTCTTC. This translates into CASSSGLAGGHEQFF.

The rearrangement links TRBV5-1 to TRBJ2-3; TRBD2 matches 8 bases. Losses at the gene ends were 0 bases for V and 6 bases for J; bases not matched to a gene: 6. CDR3 length equals 15 residues. Germline V gene sequence: CDR1 SGHRS, CDR2 YFSETQ. CDR3 nucleotide sequence: TGCGCCAGCAGCTTGGAATTAGCGGGATACGATACGCAGTATTTT. Translated, it gives CASSLELAGYDTQYF.

This rearrangement joins TRBV9 to TRBJ1-1; the D is unclear. The CDR3 is made up of 15 amino acids. Between the trimmed V and J ends, which lost 4 bases and 4 bases, there was a span of 17 bases. The V gene's germline CDR1 is SGDLS and CDR2 YYNGEE. CDR3 sequence: CASSRSGFGVTEAFF. DNA for the CDR3: TGTGCCAGCAGCCGTTCTGGGTTCGGAGTCACTGAAGCTTTCTTT.

V usage is TRBV7-3 and J usage is TRBJ2-1; TRBD2 agrees at 8 bases. CDR3 length equals 15 residues. The V and J ends lost 4 bases and 5 bases, in that order; junction bases with no gene match: 7. Per the germline V gene, CDR1 is SGHTA and CDR2 is FQGTGA. CDR3: CASSSGLAGNNEQFF. CDR3 nucleotide sequence: TGTGCCAGCAGCTCAGGACTAGCTGGGAACAATGAGCAGTTCTTC.

The CDR3 loop is CASRETASYGYTF. CDR3 sequence (DNA): TGTGCCAGCAGAGAAACAGCCAGCTATGGCTACACCTTC. The chain uses TRBV6-1 and TRBJ1-2; D not certain. The CDR3 sequence is 13 residues long. Per the germline V gene, CDR1 is MNHNS and CDR2 is SASEGT. V lost 6 bases to trimming and J lost 4 bases, with 12 bases between them.

The genes are TRBV18 and TRBJ1-1, with 8 bases aligning to TRBD1. The CDR3 has 15 residues. Germline-derived CDR1 and CDR2 are KGHSH and LQKENI. V lost 3 bases and J lost 0; bases outside the gene matches: 3. The CDR3 DNA follows: TGTGCCAGCTCACCCGCGGACAGGGTGAACACTGAAGCTTTCTTT. Translated, it gives CASSPADRVNTEAFF.

This rearrangement joins TRBV7-6 to TRBJ2-7; tentatively, D is TRBD1 (6 bases). CDR1 is SGHVS, CDR2 FNYEAQ, per germline. This CDR3 comprises 14 residues. V lost 5 bases to trimming and J lost 4 bases, with 15 bases between them. In DNA form, the CDR3 reads TGTGCCAGCAGCCGGCTGCCAGGGGCTTACGAGCAGTACGTC. As protein: CASSRLPGAYEQYV.

In its sample, this clone was seen a few times. The rearrangement joins TRBV2 to TRBJ2-3; TRBD2 aligns across 16 bases. CDR1 and CDR2 (germline): SNHLY, FYNNEI. This CDR3 is 18 amino acids long. V trimming: 10 bases; J trimming: 1 base; junction bases outside the gene matches: 11. DNA for the CDR3: TGTGCCACCGGCGGGGGACTAGCGGGAGGGTGGGGCACAGATACGCAGTATTTT. As protein: CATGGGLAGGWGTDTQYF. Full variable domain (remainder filled in from reference TRBV2 and TRBJ2-3): EPEVTQTPSHQVTQMGQEVILRCVPISNHLYFYWYRQILGQKVEFLVSFYNNEISEKSEIFDDQFSVERPDGSNFTLKIRSTKLEDSAMYFCATGGGLAGGWGTDTQYFGPGTRLTVL.

The gene calls are TRBV5-1 and TRBJ2-3; a possible D gene is TRBD2 (5 bases). The CDR3 consists of 15 residues. The V end was cut by 0 bases, the J end by 4 bases, with 12 bases between. Looked up from germline, CDR1 is SGHRS and CDR2 is YFSETQ. Here the CDR3 DNA reads TGCGCCAGCAGCTTGGGGGGAGTGGGCCCAGATACGCAGTATTTT. This translates into CASSLGGVGPDTQYF.

The chain carries TRBV6-5 and TRBJ2-1; a weak D match, TRBD2 (6 bases). The CDR3 loop spans 13 amino acids. Between the trimmed V and J ends, which lost 6 bases and 14 bases, there was a span of 20 bases. The germline V gene has CDR1 MNHEY and CDR2 SVGAGI. The CDR3 nucleotides read TGTGCCAGCAGAACCCCTTCTTTAGCGGAAGAGTTCTTC. The encoded protein is CASRTPSLAEEFF.

This chain joins TRBV5-1 and TRBJ2-5, with 8 bases lining up with TRBD2. Trimming cost V 0 bases and J 2 bases; bases outside gene matches: 0. This CDR3 spans 14 amino acids. Germline-derived CDR1 and CDR2 are SGHRS and YFSETQ. CDR3 loop: CASSLGGGQETQYF. CDR3 sequence (DNA): TGCGCCAGCAGCTTGGGCGGGGGGCAAGAGACCCAGTACTTC. Drawing the rest from reference TRBV5-1 and TRBJ2-5, the complete variable domain is KAGVTQTPRYLIKTRGQQVTLSCSPISGHRSVSWYQQTPGQGLQFLFEYFSETQRNKGNFPGRFSGRQFSNSRSEMNVSTLELGDSALYLCASSLGGGQETQYFGPGTRLLVL.

This clone came up once. V is TRBV15 and J is TRBJ2-1; 14 nucleotides align to TRBD2. The junction had 3 bases not matched to a gene; V was cut back by 9 bases and J by 2 bases. Germline loops: CDR1 LNHNV, CDR2 YYDKDF (reference sequence). The CDR3 covers 15 residues. CDR3 amino acids: CATGLAGAAYNEQFF. The CDR3 nucleotides read TGTGCCACGGGACTAGCGGGAGCGGCCTACAATGAGCAGTTCTTC.

The V gene is TRBV5-1, the J gene TRBJ2-5; TRBD2 is a possible D gene (5 bases). The ends were cut back, 2 bases at V and 0 bases at J, with 8 bases in the middle. The CDR3 sequence is 14 residues long. The germline V gene encodes CDR1 SGHRS and CDR2 YFSETQ. The DNA for the CDR3 is TGCGCCAGCAGCTTTCCCGGGAACCAAGAGACCCAGTACTTC. Translating gives CASSFPGNQETQYF.